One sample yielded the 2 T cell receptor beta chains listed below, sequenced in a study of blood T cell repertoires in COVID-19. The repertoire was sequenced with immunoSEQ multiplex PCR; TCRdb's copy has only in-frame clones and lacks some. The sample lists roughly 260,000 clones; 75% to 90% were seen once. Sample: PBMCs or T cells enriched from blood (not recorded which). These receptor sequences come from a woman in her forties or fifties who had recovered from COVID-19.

CDR3 protein: CASSEAPTSGGYNEQFF. The CDR3, as DNA: TGTGCCAGCAGTGAAGCCCCGACTAGCGGGGGCTACAATGAGCAGTTCTTC. The V call is TRBV6-1, the J call TRBJ2-1; the match to TRBD2 covers 12 bases. Looked up from germline, CDR1 is MNHNS and CDR2 is SASEGT. J lost 3 bases, V lost 0 bases, and 3 bases had no gene match. The CDR3 contains 17 residues.

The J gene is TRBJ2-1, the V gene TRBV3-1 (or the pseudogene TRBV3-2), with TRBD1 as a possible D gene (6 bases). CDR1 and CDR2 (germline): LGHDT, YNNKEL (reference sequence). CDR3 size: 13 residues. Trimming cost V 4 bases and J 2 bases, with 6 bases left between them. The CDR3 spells CASSRGPYNEQFF. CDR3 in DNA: TGTGCCAGCAGCCGGGGGCCCTACAATGAGCAGTTCTTC.